This entry lists 3 T cell receptor beta chains sequenced from one sample in a study of prognosis after radiotherapy for stage I lung cancer. From genomic DNA, TCR beta CDR3 was amplified by two-round multiplex PCR. First-round PCR employed TRBV- and TRBJ-specific primers for each gene. TCRdb recomputed calls from the multiplex PCR reads with MiXCR, one row per CDR3 protein. This table holds around 60,000 distinct CDR3 sequences, about 26% found once. This material consisted of PBMCs, taken before or after stereotactic body radiation therapy (not recorded which). The receptor set was obtained from a donor at least 50 years old with non-small cell lung cancer.

This clonotype was observed a handful of times. A much bigger clone sits one base away, suggesting this may be a read error. The rearrangement links TRBV2 to TRBJ2-2; 9 bases agree with TRBD1. The CDR3 is 17 residues long. CDR1 and CDR2 from the germline V gene are SNHLY and FYNNEI. The CDR3 is CASSVGGQGSSTGGLFF. CDR3 coding DNA: TGTGCCAGCAGTGTTGGGGGACAGGGCTCAAGCACCGGGGGGCTGTTTTTT.

This clonotype occurred many times. This rearrangement joins TRBV20-1 to TRBJ1-2; perhaps TRBD1 as D (6 bases). V was shortened by 5 bases and J by 10 bases, with 26 bases between the two germline ends. CDR1 DFQATT and CDR2 SNEGSKA come from the germline V gene (reference sequence). CDR3 size: 15 residues. CDR3 sequence (DNA): TGCAGTGCTCCGGCCGTGGGGGGCCCTAACTCCCTCTACACCTTC. Its translation: CSAPAVGGPNSLYTF.

The table lists this clonotype with a count of one. It is likely a read error, because the conserved phenylalanine at the end of the CDR3 is missing. In DNA, the CDR3 is TGCGCCAGCAGTGGTTCCAGGACAGGGAAAAGATACTATAATTCACCCCTCCACCTT. The encoded protein is CASSGSRTGKRYYNSPLHL. The V call is TRBV10-2, the J call TRBJ1-6, with 8 bases that match TRBD1. Losses at the gene ends were 4 bases for V and 3 bases for J; bases not matched to a gene: 14. Germline loops: CDR1 WSHSY, CDR2 SAAADI. This CDR3 has 19 residues.